This T cell receptor beta chain was recorded in a study of cytomegalovirus exposure and HLA in healthy donors. Turning to this clone: Antigen unknown.

General study results and limits: Many donors carried some public TCRs, although rarity characterized most TCR sequences. HLA alleles showed associations with some 15,000 TCR beta sequences in a later analysis, at a 0.05 false discovery rate.

Healthy donors of bone marrow made up the group. Germline-derived CDR1 and CDR2 are LNHNV and YYDKDF (reference sequence). Trimming removed 3 bases at V and 6 bases at J, with 8 bases between. CDR3 length equals 13 residues. The PCR used 60 Vbeta and 13 Jbeta primers. This table comes from immunoSEQ multiplex PCR, and its TCRdb copy is limited to in-frame clones, with some not included. This sample has 100,000 or so clones, with less than 80% found just once. Sequencing input: PBMCs. The rearrangement links TRBV15 to TRBJ1-4; D unclear. The source is a young man in good health and CMV-seronegative. The CDR3 loop reads CATSSIVYEKLFF. The CDR3, as DNA: TGTGCCACCAGCAGTATAGTGTATGAAAAACTGTTTTTT.